The text below deals with one T cell receptor beta chain. The sample originates from a study of blood T cell repertoires in COVID-19. V was pared by 7 bases and J by 0 bases, with 13 bases between. The CDR3 is 13 residues long. Germline V gives CDR1 SQVTM, CDR2 ANQGSEA. The method was immunoSEQ multiplex PCR; TCRdb's version includes in-frame clones alone and lacks a portion of them. Altogether 130,000 or so clones are present, around 84% being singletons, with the ten largest covering about 2.4%. The chain is built from TRBV29-1 and TRBJ2-7; D is possibly TRBD1 (5 bases). This clonotype was obtained from a middle-aged man with acute COVID-19. Sequencing used PBMCs or T cells enriched from blood (not recorded which). CDR3 DNA sequence: TGCAGCGCCGAAGGGGAAACCTCCTACGAGCAGTACTTC. It yields the protein CSAEGETSYEQYF.